A selection of T cell receptor beta chains follows, all from one sample in a study of blood T cell repertoires in COVID-19. TCRdb keeps only in-frame clones here, not all; method: immunoSEQ multiplex PCR. The sample holds some 160,000 clones; under 90% are singletons and the top ten take 8%. Sequencing was performed on PBMCs or T cells enriched from blood (not recorded which). The origin of the receptors is a woman aged 45-65 years who had recovered from COVID-19. Each CDR3 is given with its conserved first and last residue. A D gene is named only where the DNA matches it firmly. The size entry is marked missing in some rows and otherwise reads once, few, many or a size class.

cdr3_aa,cdr3_nt,j_call,v_call,d_call,clone_size
CASSQVSSRTDTQYF,TGCGCCAGCAGCCAAGTTTCCAGTCGCACAGATACGCAGTATTTT,TRBJ2-3,TRBV4-3,.,.
CASEDRDTGELFF,TGTGCCAGCGAGGACAGGGACACCGGGGAGCTGTTTTTT,TRBJ2-2,TRBV19,TRBD1,.
CASSLLGSMNTEAFF,TGTGCCAGCAGCTTGTTAGGGAGCATGAACACTGAAGCTTTCTTT,TRBJ1-1,TRBV11-2,.,.
CASSPRVHSNQPQHF,TGTGCCAGTAGTCCGCGGGTCCATAGCAATCAGCCCCAGCATTTT,TRBJ1-5,TRBV19,.,.
CASSGYSNQPQHF,TGTGCCAGCTCAGGGTATAGCAATCAGCCCCAGCATTTT,TRBJ1-5,TRBV7-2,.,.
CASSPGELPEAFF,TGTGCCAGCTCACCAGGGGAGCTTCCTGAAGCTTTCTTT,TRBJ1-1,TRBV18,.,.
CASSRDTSGVTDTQYF,TGTGCCAGCAGCCGGGATACTAGCGGGGTCACAGATACGCAGTATTTT,TRBJ2-3,TRBV9,TRBD2,few
CASSLDAALGNTGELFF,TGTGCCAGCAGCTTAGATGCAGCGCTTGGGAACACCGGGGAGCTGTTTTTT,TRBJ2-2,TRBV11-3,.,.
CATSDPRGYSGYTF,TGTGCCACCAGTGATCCCAGGGGGTACTCTGGCTACACCTTC,TRBJ1-2,TRBV24-1,TRBD1,.
CASSLDSRPGGVEQFF,TGTGCCAGCAGCTTAGATAGTAGGCCGGGAGGGGTTGAGCAGTTCTTC,TRBJ2-1,TRBV7-2,TRBD2,.
CASSGQGDEQYF,TGTGCCAGCAGTGGGCAGGGGGACGAGCAGTACTTC,TRBJ2-7,TRBV2,TRBD1,once
CSVATGMDGYTF,TGCAGCGTTGCAACAGGGATGGATGGCTACACCTTC,TRBJ1-2,TRBV29-1,.,.
CASSQGLIYGYTF,TGTGCCAGCAGTCAGGGTCTTATCTATGGCTACACCTTC,TRBJ1-2,TRBV25-1,.,.
CASSQTHGGEGQYF,TGTGCCAGCAGCCAAACCCATGGGGGCGAGGGGCAGTATTTT,TRBJ2-3,TRBV14,.,.
CASSVTSGATDTQYF,TGTGCCAGCAGCGTAACTAGCGGGGCTACAGATACGCAGTATTTT,TRBJ2-3,TRBV9,TRBD2,.
CASSQVGQGSEKLFF,TGCGCCAGCAGCCAAGTGGGCCAGGGGAGTGAAAAACTGTTTTTT,TRBJ1-4,TRBV4-3,.,few
CATSRDPRRGEGNTEAFF,TGTGCCACCAGCAGAGATCCCAGGAGAGGGGAGGGGAACACTGAAGCTTTCTTT,TRBJ1-1,TRBV15,.,.
CASSQGGGGEAFF,TGTGCCAGCAGCCAAGGGGGCGGGGGTGAAGCTTTCTTT,TRBJ1-1,TRBV3-1/TRBV3-2,.,.
CASSVVSGNSSPLHF,TGTGCCAGCAGCGTAGTGTCAGGGAACAGTTCACCCCTCCACTTT,TRBJ1-6,TRBV9,.,.